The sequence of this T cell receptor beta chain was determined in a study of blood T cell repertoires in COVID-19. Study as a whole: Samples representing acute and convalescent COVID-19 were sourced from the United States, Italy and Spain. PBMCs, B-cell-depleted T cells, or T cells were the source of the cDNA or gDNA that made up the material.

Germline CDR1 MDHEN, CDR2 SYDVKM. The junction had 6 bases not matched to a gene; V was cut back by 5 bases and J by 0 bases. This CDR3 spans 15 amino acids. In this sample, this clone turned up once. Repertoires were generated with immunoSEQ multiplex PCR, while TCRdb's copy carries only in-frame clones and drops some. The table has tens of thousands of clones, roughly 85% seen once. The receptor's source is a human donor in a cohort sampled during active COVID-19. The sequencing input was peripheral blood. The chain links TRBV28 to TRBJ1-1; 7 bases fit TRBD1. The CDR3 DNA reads TGTGCCAGCAGTGGATACAGGGGATTGAACACTGAAGCTTTCTTT. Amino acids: CASSGYRGLNTEAFF.